A selection of T cell receptor beta chains follows, all from one sample in a study of CD8 T cells in ankylosing spondylitis. From the 5' RACE reads, TCRdb called clonotypes with MiXCR, one entry per CDR3 protein. The sample includes more than 25,000 distinct CDR3 sequences, about 5.2% of them seen just once. The sample was blood, either unsorted or a sorted T cell fraction (not recorded which). The receptors come from a female donor with ankylosing spondylitis or in good health (not recorded which). Each CDR3 is given with its conserved first and last residue. A D gene is named only where the DNA matches it firmly. Clone size, where shown, is once, few, many, or a class for clones that have expanded.

length	size	J	D	V	CDR3	DNA
15	many	TRBJ2-1	TRBD2	TRBV9	CASSVETSGYNEQFF	TGTGCCAGCAGCGTAGAGACTAGCGGCTACAATGAGCAGTTCTTC
14	many	TRBJ2-7	-	TRBV9	CASSPGTIFYEQYF	TGTGCCAGCAGCCCCGGGACAATCTTCTACGAGCAGTACTTC
14	many	TRBJ2-2	-	TRBV9	CASSVGLNTGELFF	TGTGCCAGCAGCGTAGGGCTCAACACCGGGGAGCTGTTTTTT
13	many	TRBJ1-1	-	TRBV9	CASSERRGGEAFF	TGTGCCAGCAGCGAGAGGAGGGGGGGTGAAGCTTTCTTT
16	medium-sized	TRBJ2-1	TRBD2	TRBV9	CASSPFRLALDNEQFF	TGTGCCAGCAGCCCCTTTAGACTAGCGCTCGACAATGAGCAGTTCTTC
14	many	TRBJ2-5	-	TRBV9	CASSVGGVQETQYF	TGTGCCAGCAGCGTAGGAGGTGTACAAGAGACCCAGTACTTC
14	many	TRBJ1-1	TRBD1	TRBV9	CASSSRDSGTEAFF	TGTGCCAGCAGCTCTCGGGACAGTGGCACTGAAGCTTTCTTT
14	many	TRBJ2-2	-	TRBV9	CASSARQNTGELFF	TGTGCCAGCAGCGCCAGGCAGAACACCGGGGAGCTGTTTTTT
15	many	TRBJ2-2	-	TRBV9	CASSSGYLGTGELFF	TGTGCCAGCAGTAGCGGCTATCTGGGGACCGGGGAGCTGTTTTTT
17	few	TRBJ1-4	-	TRBV9	CASSVGGRGRNNEKLFF	TGTGCCAGCAGCGTAGGGGGAAGGGGTAGGAATAATGAAAAACTGTTTTTT
15	many	TRBJ2-3	-	TRBV9	CASSVAPSPSDTQYF	TGTGCCAGCAGCGTAGCCCCGAGCCCCTCAGATACGCAGTATTTT
15	many	TRBJ2-1	TRBD2	TRBV9	CASSASGNSYNEQFF	TGTGCCAGCAGCGCTAGCGGGAACTCCTACAATGAGCAGTTCTTC
13	many	TRBJ2-2	TRBD2	TRBV9	CASSPSGAGELFF	TGTGCCAGCAGCCCTAGCGGCGCCGGGGAGCTGTTTTTT
16	many	TRBJ1-2	TRBD1	TRBV9	CASRSKGDRGNYGYTF	TGTGCCAGCAGGTCTAAAGGGGACAGGGGAAACTATGGCTACACCTTC
15	many	TRBJ2-4	TRBD2	TRBV9	CASSPWTSGTNIQYF	TGTGCCAGCAGCCCCTGGACTAGCGGGACTAACATTCAGTACTTC
14	few	TRBJ2-7	-	TRBV9	CASSVGGPPYEQYF	TGTGCCAGCAGCGTAGGTGGCCCACCCTACGAGCAGTACTTC
13	few	TRBJ2-5	-	TRBV9	CASNREYQETQYF	TGTGCCAGCAATCGAGAGTACCAAGAGACCCAGTACTTC
14	many	TRBJ2-3	-	TRBV9	CASSVRDSTDTQYF	TGTGCCAGCAGCGTCCGGGACAGCACAGATACGCAGTATTTT
15	many	TRBJ1-5	TRBD1	TRBV9	CASSDRQGSNQPQHF	TGTGCCAGCAGCGATCGACAGGGGAGCAATCAGCCCCAGCATTTT
14	many	TRBJ1-5	-	TRBV9	CASSVEDSYQPQHF	TGTGCCAGCAGCGTAGAGGACAGTTATCAGCCCCAGCATTTT
16	-	TRBJ2-5	TRBD2	TRBV9	CASSVGPLAGTETQYF	TGTGCCAGCAGCGTAGGGCCCCTAGCGGGGACGGAGACCCAGTACTTC
16	many	TRBJ2-3	-	TRBV9	CASSPWGLDTTDTQYF	TGTGCCAGCAGCCCGTGGGGGCTTGACACCACAGATACGCAGTATTTT
15	many	TRBJ2-5	TRBD2	TRBV9	CASSVGGLAGETQYF	TGTGCCAGCAGCGTAGGGGGACTAGCGGGAGAGACCCAGTACTTC
16	-	TRBJ2-7	TRBD2	TRBV9	CASASGENRPFYEQYF	TGTGCCAGCGCAAGCGGGGAAAACCGCCCATTTTACGAGCAGTACTTC
13	many	TRBJ1-1	-	TRBV9	CASSVSLGTEAFF	TGTGCCAGCAGCGTATCGCTTGGGACTGAAGCTTTCTTT
16	many	TRBJ2-1	TRBD2	TRBV9	CASSVEGTSRYNEQFF	TGTGCCAGCAGCGTAGAGGGGACTAGCAGGTACAATGAGCAGTTCTTC
14	many	TRBJ2-5	-	TRBV9	CASSVDARHETQYF	TGTGCCAGCAGCGTAGACGCCCGTCACGAGACCCAGTACTTC
15	-	TRBJ1-2	TRBD1	TRBV9	CASSVGTGDHYGYTF	TGTGCCAGCAGCGTAGGGACAGGGGATCACTATGGCTACACCTTC
15	-	TRBJ1-3	-	TRBV9	CASSVDHRAGNTIYF	TGTGCCAGCAGCGTAGACCACAGGGCTGGAAACACCATATATTTT
16	-	TRBJ2-1	TRBD2	TRBV9	CASSPREGSSYNEQFF	TGTGCCAGCAGCCCCAGGGAGGGGAGCTCCTACAATGAGCAGTTCTTC
14	many	TRBJ2-1	-	TRBV9	CASSVVSGNNEQFF	TGTGCCAGCAGCGTAGTTAGCGGTAACAATGAGCAGTTCTTC
15	medium-sized	TRBJ2-3	-	TRBV9	CASSLQTVSTDTQYF	TGTGCCAGCAGCCTACAGACAGTCAGCACAGATACGCAGTATTTT
14	many	TRBJ1-3	-	TRBV9	CASSVDEPGNTIYF	TGTGCCAGCAGCGTAGACGAACCTGGAAACACCATATATTTT
16	many	TRBJ1-3	-	TRBV9	CASSVASGAHGNTIYF	TGTGCCAGCAGCGTAGCTTCCGGGGCGCATGGAAACACCATATATTTT
13	many	TRBJ2-5	TRBD1	TRBV9	CASSVGTEETQYF	TGTGCCAGCAGCGTTGGGACAGAAGAGACCCAGTACTTC
16	-	TRBJ2-7	-	TRBV9	CASSVEGGASSYEQYF	TGCGCCAGCAGCGTCGAAGGCGGGGCTAGCTCCTACGAGCAGTACTTC
13	many	TRBJ2-3	-	TRBV9	CASSVKGTDTQYF	TGTGCCAGCAGCGTGAAGGGAACAGATACGCAGTATTTT
15	many	TRBJ2-1	TRBD2	TRBV9	CASSATSGNYNEQFF	TGTGCCAGCAGCGCAACTAGCGGGAATTACAATGAGCAGTTCTTC